This T cell receptor (beta chain) was identified in a study of CD8 T cells in ankylosing spondylitis (dated by TCRdb to 2017 to 2019). General notes on the study: The study set out to find disease-linked TCR variants by profiling T cell receptor beta repertoires in ankylosing spondylitis patients and healthy donors. In total, the full study cohort was made up of some 110 healthy donors and 20 to 25 ankylosing spondylitis patients. Samples of peripheral blood were taken, and for ankylosing spondylitis patients, synovial fluid was collected as well. The paper's findings and limits, for the study overall: According to the report, matched synovial fluid samples from ankylosing spondylitis patients were significantly enriched for the disease-linked clones. The disease-linked clones showed a CD8+ phenotype and occurred at relatively low frequencies in peripheral blood. Some of the motif variants had been reported before in the synovial fluid and blood of reactive arthritis patients, a finding that suggests common disease-initiation mechanisms. Blood from ankylosing spondylitis patients appeared to be characterized by a TCR beta motif made up of about 8 highly homologous amino acid variants.

Synovial fluid samples and blood samples obtained from the same ankylosing spondylitis patients were matched. For this clonotype: Its target antigen remains unknown. Base quality data are lacking; no much larger clone is found one base away.

In the germline V gene (reference sequence), CDR1 corresponds to SEHNR and CDR2 to FQNEAQ. Trimmed from V: 7 bases; trimmed from J: 4 bases; junction bases lacking a gene match: 4. The CDR3 goes from the cysteine to the phenylalanine over 13 residues. Just the 39-base CDR3 DNA is kept, in frame starting at base 1. Instrument on record: Illumina HiSeq 2500. TCR beta libraries were prepared by quantitative 5'-RACE with molecular barcodes. The paper's processing steps were these. To identify disease-linked TCR variants, a new computational method was used, one built on a probabilistic model of VDJ rearrangement. The raw public reads went through TCRdb reprocessing: fastp at Q25, MiXCR clone calling, in-frame beta chains kept. Rows are unified per CDR3 protein, each entry keeping the most common DNA and genes. The V and J calls shown here were made by TCRdb, not taken from the authors' results. Across this sample there are more than 110,000 distinct CDR3 sequences, with more than 7% seen only once. About 7.1% of the sample lies in the top ten.

The sample taken for sequencing was synovial fluid, either unsorted or a sorted T cell fraction (not recorded which). The sequence joins TRBV7-9 to TRBJ1-3, and TRBD1 matches 7 of the central bases. This clonotype was obtained from a male donor with ankylosing spondylitis. The DNA is TGTGCCAGCACCGGGGACAGAGGAAACACCATATATTTT. The encoded protein is CASTGDRGNTIYF.